This T cell receptor (beta chain) emerged from a study of T cell responses to AZD1222 COVID-19 vaccine (dated by TCRdb to the early 2020s). Regarding the complete study: TCR sequencing covered fewer than 250 trial participants: 200 to 210 given two doses of AZD1222 and 26 given two doses of MenACWY control vaccine. Trial participants were enrolled into age subgroups of 18-55, 56-69 and 70-plus years, which contained about 160, 30 and 59 TCR-sequenced participants, respectively.

The study at large found these results: CD4 TCRs associated with the vaccine covered the entire spike protein, and the dominant responses were in regions 160-218 and 743-854. A significant rise in spike-specific TCR breadth and depth was observed after two AZD1222 doses relative to day 0 and relative to MenACWY recipients. Participants were mostly white British and included more females than males, and it was suggested by the authors that clonal diversity may have been underestimated. Conclusions about previously exposed vaccinees are limited, since just six or seven AZD1222 recipients were seropositive for SARS-CoV-2 at baseline. In the small 56-69-year group, the increase in depth fell short of significance, most likely because of low power. Nearly half of unique spike-specific TCRs reportedly recognized epitopes outside regions mutated in the B.1.351 and B.1.1.7 variants. Because no day 14 peak-response samples were available, the repertoires could be characterized only after the peak T cell response.

CDR1 SGHRS and CDR2 YFSETQ are derived from the germline V gene. The CDR3 spans 12 residues, from the cysteine through the phenylalanine. The DNA shown is the 36-base CDR3, in frame from base 1. V was cut back by 0 bases and J by 5 bases, leaving a gap of 6 bases between them. The time point label, as the study defines it: about 28 days (+/-7) after the second vaccine dose. AZD1222 recipients with second doses at about 4 weeks or about 12 weeks were pooled, because spike-specific TCR depth and breadth did not differ between schedules. The vaccinee samples were drawn from two UK trials, COV001 and COV002, one of which was a single-blind randomized controlled phase 2/3 trial testing AZD1222 (ChAdOx1 nCoV-19) in healthy adults. For TCRbeta chain sequencing, PBMC samples were collected from trial participants at day 0 and at day 28 after the second dose. The CDR3 regions of human TCRbeta chains were analyzed by immunosequencing. Per the authors' processing: TCRs in the repertoires were matched against a reference library of SARS-CoV-2-specific TCRs that had been generated with the MIRA antigen-specificity platform. Breadth meant the fraction of unique TCRs that were SARS-CoV-2-associated, whereas depth meant the fraction of total T cells that were SARS-CoV-2-associated. Using the MIRA data, every spike-specific TCR was mapped to the spike region that the TCR reacted to and assigned to either a CD4 or a CD8 class. Log10-transformed breadth and depth values were compared by one-way ANOVA with Sidak's multiple comparisons tests. TCRdb mirrors the immuneACCESS table, restricted to in-frame sequences. Some clones are absent from its copies; in checked studies, under half trace to an unresolved V gene, and the reason for the others is unknown. The V and J calls and clone size were taken over from that table, and D and trimming were inferred from the DNA. The sample contains tens of thousands of clones, about 78% of them found a single time. The ten largest clonotypes hold around 45% of the sample.

About this clone itself: This receptor's antigen is unknown. No quality values exist for individual bases; no much larger clone is one base distant.

Recombination connected TRBV5-1 to TRBJ2-7; the D gene remains uncertain. This receptor was taken from an adult who received the AZD1222 COVID-19 vaccine. The material was peripheral blood, obtained 28 days after the second AZD1222 dose. This receptor carries the CDR3 CASSLGRDEQYF. The DNA sequence follows: TGCGCCAGCAGCTTGGGACGAGACGAGCAGTACTTC.